Listed below are T cell receptor beta chains from one sample, sequenced in a study of cytomegalovirus exposure and HLA in healthy donors. TCRdb's copy holds only in-frame clones and misses some; the assay was immunoSEQ multiplex PCR. The sample has approximately 110,000 clones; approximately 70% are singletons. Sequenced sample: PBMCs. The receptor source for this set is a man aged 25 to 40 in good health and CMV-seropositive. Each CDR3 is given with its conserved first and last residue. A D gene is named only where the DNA matches it firmly. Some rows mark clone size as missing; the rest say once, few, many or name a class of expanded clone.

DNA,CDR3,J,size,D,V
TGTGCCACCAGCACAGCTTCCGGGACAGGGGTTGGAAACACCATATATTTT,CATSTASGTGVGNTIYF,TRBJ1-3,-,TRBD1,TRBV15
TGTGCCAGCAGCCCACAGACAGGGGGAAACACTGAAGCTTTCTTT,CASSPQTGGNTEAFF,TRBJ1-1,-,TRBD1,TRBV27
TGTGCCAGCAGTCATCAGGATGGGAGGACCTACAATGAGCAGTTCTTC,CASSHQDGRTYNEQFF,TRBJ2-1,few,-,TRBV28
TGCGCCAGCAGTCCCGGGACAGGGTTTAGTCACGAGCAGTACTTC,CASSPGTGFSHEQYF,TRBJ2-7,-,TRBD1,TRBV10-1
TGCGCCAGCAGCCAAGATCGGACAGGGGTAAACCCCTACGAGCAGTACTTC,CASSQDRTGVNPYEQYF,TRBJ2-7,-,TRBD1,TRBV4-1
TGTGCCAGCAAAGCGGGGGAGGCTACGCAGTATTTT,CASKAGEATQYF,TRBJ2-3,few,TRBD2,TRBV6-5
TGTGCCTGCCAGGGTTTATCTTATGGCTACACCTTC,CACQGLSYGYTF,TRBJ1-2,-,-,TRBV19
TGTTCCAGCAGCCTAACAGGGTTGGCAGGGATCCCTGGGGCCAACGTCCTGACTTTC,CSSSLTGLAGIPGANVLTF,TRBJ2-6,once,-,TRBV7-9
TGTGCCAGCAGTGACTTAGGACAGTCTACACTCGTTCCTTTTAGAGAGCAGTACTTC,CASSDLGQSTLVPFREQYF,TRBJ2-7,-,-,TRBV6-4
TGCGCCAGGGGGCAGGGTAATGAAAAACTGTTTTTT,CARGQGNEKLFF,TRBJ1-4,-,-,TRBV5-1
TGTGCCAGCAGCTTAGAACAGGGGAACACTGAAGCTTTCTTT,CASSLEQGNTEAFF,TRBJ1-1,-,-,TRBV7-9
TGTGCCAGCAGCACGCCGGGGGCCGGGGAGCTGTTTTTT,CASSTPGAGELFF,TRBJ2-2,-,-,TRBV13
TGTGCCAGCAGCCGTACAGGGTACGACGAGCAGTACTTC,CASSRTGYDEQYF,TRBJ2-7,-,-,TRBV27
TGTGCCAGCAGCCCGGGACAGCATAGTTCACCCCTCCACTTT,CASSPGQHSSPLHF,TRBJ1-6,-,TRBD1,TRBV6-1
TGTGCCAGCAGCTTGGGGGGCAGGAACTATGGCTACACCTTC,CASSLGGRNYGYTF,TRBJ1-2,-,-,TRBV5-6
TGTGCCATCAGTGAGTCGGGACAGGGTCTAAGCAATCAGCCCCAGCATTTT,CAISESGQGLSNQPQHF,TRBJ1-5,-,TRBD1,TRBV10-3
TGTGCCATCAGTGGGTTATGGACAGGGAACAATGAGCAGTTCTTC,CAISGLWTGNNEQFF,TRBJ2-1,-,TRBD1,TRBV10-3
TGTGCCAGCAGCCGGGGACTAGCGGACCCCTTCTTAGCCAAAAACATTCAGTACTTC,CASSRGLADPFLAKNIQYF,TRBJ2-4,-,TRBD2,TRBV13
TGCAGCGTTCTTACAGGGGAGAAGGGCTACACCTTC,CSVLTGEKGYTF,TRBJ1-2,-,TRBD1,TRBV29-1
TGTGCCAGCAGTGAAGTCACAGGGGGGAGGGAGACCCAGTACTTC,CASSEVTGGRETQYF,TRBJ2-5,-,TRBD1,TRBV2
TGTGCCAGCAGTTACTCCCCACGACACCCCAAAGAGACCCAGTACTTC,CASSYSPRHPKETQYF,TRBJ2-5,-,-,TRBV6-5
TGTGCCATCAGTTCACCGGGAGGGCCAGGGGTTTACGAGCAGTACTTC,CAISSPGGPGVYEQYF,TRBJ2-7,-,TRBD2,TRBV10-3
TGTGCCAGCAGCCCAACTAGCGGGAACCTCCAAGAGACCCAGTACTTC,CASSPTSGNLQETQYF,TRBJ2-5,-,TRBD2,TRBV11-3
TGTGCCAGCAGCCCTAGGGTAGCGGGAGGGAGTGAGACCCAGTACTTC,CASSPRVAGGSETQYF,TRBJ2-5,once,TRBD2,TRBV7-2
TGCGCCAGCAGCTGGGAGGGTTCCTACAATGAGCAGTTCTTC,CASSWEGSYNEQFF,TRBJ2-1,-,TRBD2,TRBV5-1
TGCGCCAGCAGCTTGGACAGGACCAAGAACACTGAAGCTTTCTTT,CASSLDRTKNTEAFF,TRBJ1-1,-,-,TRBV5-1
TGTGCCAGCATCCCAACGGGACAGGGATCTTTGAACACTGAAGCTTTCTTT,CASIPTGQGSLNTEAFF,TRBJ1-1,-,TRBD1,TRBV11-3
TGCGCCAGCAGTGAGTCGAAACAGGGGGCTGAAGCTTTCTTT,CASSESKQGAEAFF,TRBJ1-1,-,TRBD1,TRBV10-1
TGTGCCAGCAGCTTAGGCGGGAGTAGGCACAATGAGCAGTTCTTC,CASSLGGSRHNEQFF,TRBJ2-1,-,TRBD2,TRBV7-8
TGTGCCAGCAGCTTAGGGGGGGCTAGCGGGAGGGAAGAGCAGTTCTTC,CASSLGGASGREEQFF,TRBJ2-1,-,TRBD2,TRBV11-3
TGTGCCAGCAGCTTGGGAGGGGGCGGATACGAGCAGTACTTC,CASSLGGGGYEQYF,TRBJ2-7,few,TRBD1,TRBV5-6
TGTGCCAGCAGCTCCACGGGTTCCGGGGAGCTGTTTTTT,CASSSTGSGELFF,TRBJ2-2,-,-,TRBV7-3
TGTGCCTGGAACCCAGGAGGTTACGAGCAGTACTTC,CAWNPGGYEQYF,TRBJ2-7,-,-,TRBV30
TGTGCCAGCAGCAGGGGACAGGGGCCGGGTGGCTACACCTTC,CASSRGQGPGGYTF,TRBJ1-2,-,TRBD1,TRBV5-4
TGTGCCAGCAGCTCGGACACCCAGAACACTGAAGCTTTCTTT,CASSSDTQNTEAFF,TRBJ1-1,-,-,TRBV7-9
TGTGCCAGCAGCGTAGGGGCTAGCGGGATCTACAATGAGCAGTTCTTC,CASSVGASGIYNEQFF,TRBJ2-1,-,TRBD2,TRBV9
TGTGCCAGCAGCACGGACAGCAGAGGGGAAGCTTTCTTT,CASSTDSRGEAFF,TRBJ1-1,few,-,TRBV7-8
TGTGCCAGCAGCCCAGGGGTAGGTGGGGCCAACGTCCTGACTTTC,CASSPGVGGANVLTF,TRBJ2-6,-,-,TRBV7-2
TGTGCCAGCAGATACCCAGGGATTACTAACTATGGCTACACCTTC,CASRYPGITNYGYTF,TRBJ1-2,once,-,TRBV6-1
TGTGCCAGCAGCCCCCGTAAGAACACTGAAGCTTTCTTT,CASSPRKNTEAFF,TRBJ1-1,-,-,TRBV7-3
TGTGCCAGTAGTATTCGGCTAGCGACCAACACCGGGGAGCTGTTTTTT,CASSIRLATNTGELFF,TRBJ2-2,few,-,TRBV19
TGTGCCAGCAGCATAAGACAGGGCTCTGGAAACACCATATATTTT,CASSIRQGSGNTIYF,TRBJ1-3,-,TRBD1,TRBV7-9
TGTGCCAGCAGTCCGAACCGCCAGGTTAACTATGGCTACACCTTC,CASSPNRQVNYGYTF,TRBJ1-2,-,-,TRBV6-6
TGCACCAGCAGCCACGTAGGACTAGCGTGCACAGATACGCAGTATTTT,CTSSHVGLACTDTQYF,TRBJ2-3,-,-,TRBV1
TGCGCCAGCAGCTTGGGGGTATCGGGTAGCAGTATCGACGAGCAGTACTTC,CASSLGVSGSSIDEQYF,TRBJ2-7,-,-,TRBV5-1
TGTGCCAGCAGCTTGAGCTCCTACAATGAGCAGTTCTTC,CASSLSSYNEQFF,TRBJ2-1,-,-,TRBV7-2
TGTGCCAGCAGTAAGAGGAGCTATGGCTACACCTTC,CASSKRSYGYTF,TRBJ1-2,-,-,TRBV28
TGCAGCGTCCATGGCCCCAGGGGAATCCGGAAAGCTTTCTTT,CSVHGPRGIRKAFF,TRBJ1-1,-,-,TRBV29-1
TGTGCCAGCAGCGTGGACAGGAACTATGGCTACACCTTC,CASSVDRNYGYTF,TRBJ1-2,-,TRBD1,TRBV11-2
TGTGCCAGCCAGAACGGTCGACTCGCCGTCCAGTTCTTC,CASQNGRLAVQFF,TRBJ2-1,-,-,TRBV21-1